The rows below give T cell receptor beta chains drawn from one sample of a study of CD8 T cells in Susac syndrome. TCRdb redid the calling of the immunoSEQ multiplex PCR reads with MiXCR, one entry per CDR3 protein. The sample includes about 180,000 distinct CDR3 sequences, 94% of them seen just once. The material sequenced was CD4+ T cells from PBMCs. The receptors derive from a human donor with Susac syndrome. The CDR3 runs from the conserved cysteine through the conserved F or W. The D gene is left open where the match is weak. Clone size is given for some rows only: seen once, a few or many times, or a class if the clone is expanded.

j_gene: TRBJ2-3
abundance: -
v_gene: TRBV9
d_gene: TRBD2
CDR3nt: TGTGCCAGCAGCGTAGGAGCGGGGGGTTCTACAGATACGCAGTATTTT
CDR3aa: CASSVGAGGSTDTQYF

j_gene: TRBJ2-1
abundance: -
v_gene: TRBV24-1
d_gene: -
CDR3nt: TGTGCTGGGGGAAAAAGCTCCTACAATGAGCAGTTCTTC
CDR3aa: CAGGKSSYNEQFF

j_gene: TRBJ2-7
abundance: -
v_gene: TRBV6-5
d_gene: -
CDR3nt: TGTGCCAGCAGTCAGGTCTACGAGCAGTACTTC
CDR3aa: CASSQVYEQYF

j_gene: TRBJ1-6
abundance: -
v_gene: TRBV3-1
d_gene: -
CDR3nt: TGTGCCAGCAGCCCTGGCTTCGGACTATCCCTCCACTTT
CDR3aa: CASSPGFGLSLHF

j_gene: TRBJ1-1
abundance: -
v_gene: TRBV29-1
d_gene: TRBD1
CDR3nt: TGCAGCGGGGGACAGGGGGCTGCCACTGAAGCTTTCTTT
CDR3aa: CSGGQGAATEAFF

j_gene: TRBJ2-7
abundance: -
v_gene: TRBV7-2
d_gene: TRBD2
CDR3nt: TGTGCCAGCAGCTCGGGAGGGAGTAACTACGAGCAGTACTTC
CDR3aa: CASSSGGSNYEQYF

j_gene: TRBJ2-1
abundance: once
v_gene: TRBV28
d_gene: TRBD2
CDR3nt: TGTGCCAGCAGTTCCCTCCTCGGGGGGGTCGACGAGCAGTTCTTC
CDR3aa: CASSSLLGGVDEQFF

j_gene: TRBJ2-1
abundance: -
v_gene: TRBV6-5
d_gene: -
CDR3nt: TGTGCCAGCAGCCCCTTTCACCCGACCGGTGAGCAGTTCTTC
CDR3aa: CASSPFHPTGEQFF

j_gene: TRBJ2-5
abundance: -
v_gene: TRBV7-9
d_gene: TRBD2
CDR3nt: TGTGCCAGCAGCTTGGGAGTAGCGGGGGGTTACCAAGAGACCCAGTACTTC
CDR3aa: CASSLGVAGGYQETQYF

j_gene: TRBJ2-5
abundance: -
v_gene: TRBV14
d_gene: TRBD1
CDR3nt: TGTGCCAGCAGCCAATACTACGGGACAGGGGCAGAGACCCAGTACTTC
CDR3aa: CASSQYYGTGAETQYF

j_gene: TRBJ1-6
abundance: -
v_gene: TRBV4-2
d_gene: -
CDR3nt: TGTGCCAGCAGGCGACTCACAGGGTCTGAAAATTCACCCCTCCACTTT
CDR3aa: CASRRLTGSENSPLHF

j_gene: TRBJ1-5
abundance: -
v_gene: TRBV7-2
d_gene: -
CDR3nt: TGTGCCAGCAGCTCAGCTACGGGCAATCAGCCCCAGCATTTT
CDR3aa: CASSSATGNQPQHF

j_gene: TRBJ1-2
abundance: -
v_gene: TRBV5-1
d_gene: TRBD1
CDR3nt: TGCGCCAGCAGCCTCGACAGGGAGGTCTATGGCTACACCTTC
CDR3aa: CASSLDREVYGYTF

j_gene: TRBJ2-1
abundance: -
v_gene: TRBV3-1
d_gene: -
CDR3nt: TGTGCCAGCAGCCAACTCCGCAGTCTTGAGCAGTTCTTC
CDR3aa: CASSQLRSLEQFF

j_gene: TRBJ2-7
abundance: -
v_gene: TRBV5-4
d_gene: -
CDR3nt: TGTGCCAGCAGCCCCACCGGGGACACCCCCGAGCAGTACTTC
CDR3aa: CASSPTGDTPEQYF

j_gene: TRBJ2-6
abundance: -
v_gene: TRBV12-5
d_gene: -
CDR3nt: TGTGCTAGTGGTTTCTATTCTGGGGCCAACGTCCTGACTTTC
CDR3aa: CASGFYSGANVLTF

j_gene: TRBJ2-2
abundance: -
v_gene: TRBV15
d_gene: -
CDR3nt: TGTGCCACCAGCGATCGGTCGGGCGGGGAGCTGTTTTTT
CDR3aa: CATSDRSGGELFF

j_gene: TRBJ2-5
abundance: -
v_gene: TRBV29-1
d_gene: TRBD2
CDR3nt: TGCAGCGTTGGGAGCGGGGGCTACCAAGAGACCCAGTACTTC
CDR3aa: CSVGSGGYQETQYF

j_gene: TRBJ1-6
abundance: -
v_gene: TRBV18
d_gene: TRBD1
CDR3nt: TGTGCCAGCTCACCTCTAGGAAGGGGGCTTTCACCCCTCCACTTT
CDR3aa: CASSPLGRGLSPLHF

j_gene: TRBJ1-3
abundance: -
v_gene: TRBV18
d_gene: -
CDR3nt: TGTGCCAGCTCACCGACAGCTACTGGAAACACCATATATTTT
CDR3aa: CASSPTATGNTIYF

j_gene: TRBJ2-3
abundance: -
v_gene: TRBV2
d_gene: -
CDR3nt: TGTGCCAGCAGTGGGAGCGGCGATACGCAGTATTTT
CDR3aa: CASSGSGDTQYF

j_gene: TRBJ2-5
abundance: once
v_gene: TRBV29-1
d_gene: -
CDR3nt: TGCAGCGCCCGAGCAGTGCGGCTCCAAGAGACCCAGTACTTC
CDR3aa: CSARAVRLQETQYF

j_gene: TRBJ1-6
abundance: -
v_gene: TRBV7-8
d_gene: -
CDR3nt: TGTGCCAGCAGCTTAGACTGGCCAGGACATCCAACCAGTGCTTCACCCCTCCACTTT
CDR3aa: CASSLDWPGHPTSASPLHF

j_gene: TRBJ1-1
abundance: -
v_gene: TRBV3-1
d_gene: -
CDR3nt: TGTGCCAGCAGCCAGACCCGGACGGCTTTCTTT
CDR3aa: CASSQTRTAFF

j_gene: TRBJ2-5
abundance: -
v_gene: TRBV3-1
d_gene: -
CDR3nt: TGTGCCAGCAGCCCTTCGGGTAGCCAAGAGACCCAGTACTTC
CDR3aa: CASSPSGSQETQYF

j_gene: TRBJ1-6
abundance: -
v_gene: TRBV4-1
d_gene: -
CDR3nt: TGCGCCAGCAGCCAGAGGGACGGGGAAAATTCACCCCTCCACTTT
CDR3aa: CASSQRDGENSPLHF

j_gene: TRBJ2-5
abundance: -
v_gene: TRBV7-3
d_gene: -
CDR3nt: TGTGCCAGCAGCTTCTCGGGGAGGGGGGAGACCCAGTACTTC
CDR3aa: CASSFSGRGETQYF

j_gene: TRBJ1-1
abundance: -
v_gene: TRBV20-1
d_gene: -
CDR3nt: TGCAGTGCTAGAGAAAGCCCTAACACTGAAGCTTTCTTT
CDR3aa: CSARESPNTEAFF

j_gene: TRBJ1-4
abundance: -
v_gene: TRBV6-5
d_gene: -
CDR3nt: TGTGCCAGCAGTTACCAGGTTTCTGATGAAAAACTGTTTTTT
CDR3aa: CASSYQVSDEKLFF

j_gene: TRBJ2-1
abundance: -
v_gene: TRBV15
d_gene: TRBD2
CDR3nt: TGTGCCACCAGCAGAGGCCTTAGCGGGAGTAATGAGCAGTTCTTC
CDR3aa: CATSRGLSGSNEQFF

j_gene: TRBJ1-2
abundance: once
v_gene: TRBV5-4
d_gene: -
CDR3nt: TGTGCCAGCAGCTTGCGACCGGGGAACTATGGCTACACCTTC
CDR3aa: CASSLRPGNYGYTF

j_gene: TRBJ2-6
abundance: once
v_gene: TRBV27
d_gene: -
CDR3nt: TGTGCCAGCAGTTTACTGTATTCTGGGGCCAACGTCCTGACTTTC
CDR3aa: CASSLLYSGANVLTF

j_gene: TRBJ2-1
abundance: -
v_gene: TRBV13
d_gene: TRBD2
CDR3nt: TGTGCCAGCAGCTCCCAGAGCGGGGTAAATGAGCAGTTCTTC
CDR3aa: CASSSQSGVNEQFF

j_gene: TRBJ2-7
abundance: -
v_gene: TRBV28
d_gene: -
CDR3nt: TGTGCCAGCACCAGTGGGGGTACTTCCTACGAGCAGTACTTC
CDR3aa: CASTSGGTSYEQYF

j_gene: TRBJ1-5
abundance: -
v_gene: TRBV6-1
d_gene: -
CDR3nt: TGTGCCAGCAGTGAACTTAGGGAAGGGCATTTT
CDR3aa: CASSELREGHF

j_gene: TRBJ1-2
abundance: -
v_gene: TRBV3-1
d_gene: TRBD1
CDR3nt: TGTGCCAGCAGCCAAGAGAGATCGCCGGGACAGGGGTTTTATGGCTACACCTTC
CDR3aa: CASSQERSPGQGFYGYTF

j_gene: TRBJ1-1
abundance: -
v_gene: TRBV5-1
d_gene: -
CDR3nt: TGCGCCAGCAGCTCAGCACAGAACACTGAAGCTTTCTTT
CDR3aa: CASSSAQNTEAFF

j_gene: TRBJ2-5
abundance: -
v_gene: TRBV4-1
d_gene: -
CDR3nt: TGCGCCAGCAGCCAAGGTCTTCTGTCCAACCAAGAGACCCAGTACTTC
CDR3aa: CASSQGLLSNQETQYF

j_gene: TRBJ1-3
abundance: -
v_gene: TRBV12-3/TRBV12-4
d_gene: TRBD1
CDR3nt: TGTGCCAGCAGTTTTGGACAGGGTGTAAGCACCATATATTTT
CDR3aa: CASSFGQGVSTIYF

j_gene: TRBJ2-3
abundance: -
v_gene: TRBV19
d_gene: -
CDR3nt: TGTGCCAGTAGTTTTGAGTATACGCAGTATTTT
CDR3aa: CASSFEYTQYF

j_gene: TRBJ2-3
abundance: -
v_gene: TRBV24-1
d_gene: TRBD2
CDR3nt: TGTGCCACCAGTGCTCCTAGCGGGGGGGCATTAGATACGCAGTATTTT
CDR3aa: CATSAPSGGALDTQYF

j_gene: TRBJ1-3
abundance: -
v_gene: TRBV7-9
d_gene: -
CDR3nt: TGTGCCAGCAGCTTAACTGGGGGCTCTGGAAACACCATATATTTT
CDR3aa: CASSLTGGSGNTIYF

j_gene: TRBJ1-2
abundance: -
v_gene: TRBV7-2
d_gene: TRBD1
CDR3nt: TGTGCCAGCAGGAAGGACAGGGAGCGGGATGGCTACACCTTC
CDR3aa: CASRKDRERDGYTF

j_gene: TRBJ1-2
abundance: -
v_gene: TRBV29-1
d_gene: -
CDR3nt: TGCAGCGTTGAGGAAAACTATGGCTACACCTTC
CDR3aa: CSVEENYGYTF

j_gene: TRBJ1-6
abundance: -
v_gene: TRBV5-4
d_gene: -
CDR3nt: TGTGCCAGCAGCTTGTTTCCCGACCTTAATTCACCCCTCCACTTT
CDR3aa: CASSLFPDLNSPLHF

j_gene: TRBJ2-1
abundance: -
v_gene: TRBV20-1
d_gene: TRBD1
CDR3nt: TGCAGTGCTATTGGACAGGGTCAGAATGAGCAGTTCTTC
CDR3aa: CSAIGQGQNEQFF

j_gene: TRBJ2-7
abundance: -
v_gene: TRBV29-1
d_gene: TRBD2
CDR3nt: TGCAGCGTTGGGGGCGTAGAACTAGCGGGGGGCTACGAGCAGTACTTC
CDR3aa: CSVGGVELAGGYEQYF

j_gene: TRBJ1-1
abundance: -
v_gene: TRBV4-2
d_gene: -
CDR3nt: TGTGCCAGCAGCCAAGAGTGGTTCGGGAGAACTGAAGCTTTCTTT
CDR3aa: CASSQEWFGRTEAFF

j_gene: TRBJ2-7
abundance: few
v_gene: TRBV19
d_gene: TRBD1
CDR3nt: TGTGCCAGTAGTGCACGGACAGGGGACTCCTACGAGCAGTACTTC
CDR3aa: CASSARTGDSYEQYF

j_gene: TRBJ2-5
abundance: -
v_gene: TRBV10-2
d_gene: -
CDR3nt: TGCGCCAGCACTGAGTGGGAGCAAGAGACCCAGTACTTC
CDR3aa: CASTEWEQETQYF

j_gene: TRBJ1-2
abundance: -
v_gene: TRBV27
d_gene: -
CDR3nt: TGTGCCAGCAGTTCCTGGACAGCTAACTATGGCTACACCTTC
CDR3aa: CASSSWTANYGYTF

j_gene: TRBJ2-1
abundance: -
v_gene: TRBV6-4
d_gene: -
CDR3nt: TGTGCCAGCAGTGATCATCACAATGAGCAGTTCTTC
CDR3aa: CASSDHHNEQFF

j_gene: TRBJ1-1
abundance: -
v_gene: TRBV18
d_gene: TRBD1
CDR3nt: TGTGCCAGCTCAGATACAGGGGGAAAGGGCACTGAAGCTTTCTTT
CDR3aa: CASSDTGGKGTEAFF

j_gene: TRBJ2-7
abundance: -
v_gene: TRBV2
d_gene: TRBD1
CDR3nt: TGTGCCAGCAGTAGACAGGGTCAGTACGAGCAGTACTTC
CDR3aa: CASSRQGQYEQYF